This TCR beta chain was found in a study of blood T cell repertoires in COVID-19. The sample holds one count of this clone. This table comes from immunoSEQ multiplex PCR, and its TCRdb copy is limited to in-frame clones, with some not included. Among about 52,000 clones listed, roughly nine tenths were seen once. The CDR3 is 16 residues long. Germline V lookup: CDR1 ENHRY, CDR2 SYGVKD. Trimming shortened V by 0 bases and J by 9 bases, and 18 bases separated the two germline ends. The TCR comes from an older man with active or convalescent COVID-19. The chain combines TRBV10-3 with TRBJ1-5; maybe TRBD1 (6 bases). Specimen: peripheral blood. As DNA, the CDR3 is TGTGCCATCAGTGAGTCGGACGGGACACACCAAGGGCCCCAGCATTTT. Its protein is CAISESDGTHQGPQHF.